This T cell receptor (beta chain) was captured in a study of patients and donors after allogeneic stem cell transplantation (dated by TCRdb to the early 2020s). Receptors were amplified or captured by RT-PCR. TCRdb lists the instrument as NextSeq 550. TCRdb cleaned the public reads at Q25 with fastp, built clones with MiXCR and kept in-frame beta chains. Rows are unified per CDR3 protein, each entry keeping the most common DNA and genes. The sample yields around 150,000 distinct CDR3 sequences; approximately 30% were counted once. The ten largest clones capture 3.2% of the sample. About this clonotype itself: No cognate antigen has been identified for it. Base qualities are not provided; no much larger clone lies one nucleotide away.

Sequences SGHRS (CDR1) and YFSETQ (CDR2) are obtained from the germline V gene. The junction carries 10 bases between V and J, which are trimmed by 1 base and 3 bases respectively. Including the terminal cysteine and phenylalanine, the CDR3 comprises 15 residues. CDR3 DNA only is kept here, 45 bases in frame from base 1. This TCR derives from a human donor who was either an allogeneic HSCT recipient or a stem cell or donor lymphocyte infusion donor (not recorded which). It is not recorded whose cells these are; they may come from a transplant donor. The rearrangement joined TRBV5-1 to TRBJ2-2, with the D gene call left open. Sequences were obtained from blood, either unsorted or a sorted T cell fraction (not recorded which). The sequence in DNA is TGCGCCAGCAGCTTGTGGACGGAATACACCGGGGAGCTGTTTTTT. Its coded protein is CASSLWTEYTGELFF.